This is a list of T cell receptor beta chains from one sample in a study of identical twins' blood T cells. TCRdb processed the 5' RACE reads anew with MiXCR; each CDR3 protein has one entry. The table includes roughly 380,000 distinct CDR3 sequences, approximately 30% detected once. The sequencing sample was made of PBMCs. These TCRs come from a woman between 18 and 50 years old in good health. Both conserved end residues are part of each CDR3. The D gene is left open where the match is weak. Some rows have no size entry. The others give once, few or many, or a class for an expanded clone.

clone_size j_call cdr3_length v_call d_call cdr3_nt cdr3_aa
few TRBJ1-5 13 TRBV29-1 NA TGCAGCGTTGCGATGAAACCCGATCAGCCCCAGCATTTT CSVAMKPDQPQHF
NA TRBJ1-1 14 TRBV4-1 TRBD1 TGCGCCAGCAGCCAGGGAGGACAGGACACTGAAGCTTTCTTT CASSQGGQDTEAFF
few TRBJ2-1 15 TRBV4-3 TRBD2 TGCGCCAGCAGCCAAGTAGCGGGAGTGTTGGGTGAGCAGTTCTTC CASSQVAGVLGEQFF
NA TRBJ1-2 15 TRBV7-2 NA TGTGCCAGCAGCTCGGACAGTTCAGATCTCTATGGCTACACCTTC CASSSDSSDLYGYTF
NA TRBJ1-5 13 TRBV6-5 NA TGTGCCAGCAGTTACAATGGGTTTCAGCCCCAGCATTTT CASSYNGFQPQHF
few TRBJ2-7 12 TRBV7-2 NA TGTGCCAGCAGCTGGGCCAAGAATTTGCTGTACTTC CASSWAKNLLYF
few TRBJ1-5 14 TRBV20-1 NA TGCAGTGCCCCCGCCGGGGATAGCAATCAGCCCCAGCATTTT CSAPAGDSNQPQHF
NA TRBJ1-1 13 TRBV6-5 NA TGTGCCAGCACCTCTACAGGGACCACTGAAGCTTTCTTT CASTSTGTTEAFF
NA TRBJ2-2 15 TRBV7-2 NA TGTGCCAGCCGCCTAGCAGGGCTGAACACCGGGGAGCTGTTTTTT CASRLAGLNTGELFF
many TRBJ2-2 14 TRBV5-1 NA TGCGCCAGCAGCCCCACTAGTCACACCGGGGAGCTGTTTTTT CASSPTSHTGELFF
NA TRBJ2-3 15 TRBV6-4 NA TGTGCCCGCAGTGAAGTGGCGGGTAGGGGAGATACGCAGTATTTT CARSEVAGRGDTQYF
NA TRBJ2-2 15 TRBV6-2/TRBV6-3 NA TGTGCCAGCAGCAAACTAGAGATGAACACCGGGGAGCTGTTTTTT CASSKLEMNTGELFF
NA TRBJ2-3 15 TRBV7-9 NA TGTGCCAGCAGCTTTTCCGGGGCTAGCACAGATACGCAGTATTTT CASSFSGASTDTQYF
NA TRBJ2-1 14 TRBV29-1 TRBD2 TGCAGCGCCGAAGGGGGACTAGCGGACAATGAGCAGTTCTTC CSAEGGLADNEQFF
NA TRBJ2-2 18 TRBV20-1 NA TGCAGTGCTAGAGATCGTGGGGAGCGAGAGGGCCGGAACGGGGAGCTGTTTTTT CSARDRGEREGRNGELFF
NA TRBJ1-3 14 TRBV29-1 TRBD1 TGCAGCGTGTGGACAGGGGGATCTGGAAACACCATAGATTTT CSVWTGGSGNTIDF
few TRBJ1-1 12 TRBV30 TRBD1 TGTGCCTGGGACAGGGGTCTCGCTGAAGCTTTCTTT CAWDRGLAEAFF
many TRBJ1-3 14 TRBV28 TRBD1 TGTGCCAGCAGTTCGACAGGGGCTGGAAACACCATATATTTT CASSSTGAGNTIYF
NA TRBJ1-1 14 TRBV11-2 NA TGTGCCAGCAGCTTGTTCCGGGGGCAAACTGAAGCTTTCTTT CASSLFRGQTEAFF
NA TRBJ1-6 14 TRBV11-2 NA TGTGCCAGCAGCTTTGAAGGGACCGCTCGAACCCTCCACTTT CASSFEGTARTLHF
few TRBJ2-1 12 TRBV7-9 NA TGTGCCAGCAGTCATTTCGGGACCGATCGGTTCTTC CASSHFGTDRFF
few TRBJ2-7 14 TRBV20-1 NA TGCAGTGCGCCAAAGACGACAGATCTCGGAGAGCAGTACTTC CSAPKTTDLGEQYF
NA TRBJ1-1 14 TRBV11-2 NA TGTGCCAGCAGCTTATCCCGGGTAAACACTGAAGCTTTCTTT CASSLSRVNTEAFF
few TRBJ2-2 13 TRBV27 TRBD2 TGTGCCAGCAGTACTAGCGGGGGATGGGAGCTGTTTTTT CASSTSGGWELFF
few TRBJ1-5 13 TRBV5-1 NA TGCGCCAGCAGCTTGGAGGGAATTCAGCCCCAGCATTTT CASSLEGIQPQHF
NA TRBJ1-4 11 TRBV29-1 NA TGCAGCGGGGTATCGAGGGAAAAACTGTTTTTT CSGVSREKLFF
NA TRBJ2-5 13 TRBV29-1 NA TGCAGCGTCGGGGTAGGAGGGATGAGAACCCAGTACTTC CSVGVGGMRTQYF
NA TRBJ1-1 18 TRBV18 NA TGTGCCAGCTCACCACGGATCAATCAGGGAGGCTTCGGCACTGAAGCTTTATTT CASSPRINQGGFGTEALF
few TRBJ2-7 14 TRBV15 TRBD1 TGTGCCACCAGCTTGGGACAGGGGAGTTACGAGCAGTACTTC CATSLGQGSYEQYF
NA TRBJ1-5 12 TRBV6-5 NA TGTGCCAGCAGGAATGGCAATCAGCCCCAGCATTTT CASRNGNQPQHF
NA TRBJ1-3 16 TRBV5-6 TRBD1 TGTGCCAGCAGCTTGGGGACAGGATCGTATGGAAACACCATATATTTT CASSLGTGSYGNTIYF
NA TRBJ2-1 17 TRBV11-2 NA TGTGCCAGCAGGCGACGGGACTTGTCCCTTATTGGGAATGAGCAGTTCTTC CASRRRDLSLIGNEQFF
few TRBJ2-1 14 TRBV7-2 TRBD2 TGTGCCAGCGGCTTTAGCGGGACCCACAATGAGCAGTTCTTC CASGFSGTHNEQFF
NA TRBJ1-4 15 TRBV2 NA TGTGCCAGCCTGGCCCGGCAGCGTTATAATGAAAAACTGTTTTTT CASLARQRYNEKLFF
few TRBJ1-3 14 TRBV6-6 TRBD1 TGTGCCAGCAGACAGGGGGCTTCTGGAAACACCATATATTTT CASRQGASGNTIYF
few TRBJ2-5 14 TRBV6-6 NA TGTGCCAGCAGTTACGGGACGGCGAAAGAGACCCAGTACTTC CASSYGTAKETQYF
NA TRBJ2-1 14 TRBV28 NA TGTGCCAGCTTGACCGACGGCTTTCCCAATGAGCAGTTCTTC CASLTDGFPNEQFF
few TRBJ1-1 11 TRBV28 NA TGTGCCAGCAGTTTAGGGGGGAGCGCTTTCTTT CASSLGGSAFF
NA TRBJ2-3 13 TRBV7-2 NA TGTGCCAGCAGCTTAGCTGGGGGGATCCCTCAGTATTTT CASSLAGGIPQYF
NA TRBJ2-1 15 TRBV20-1 TRBD1 TGCAGTGCTAACGGACAGGGTTCGGGAAACAATGAGCAGTTCTTC CSANGQGSGNNEQFF
many TRBJ2-3 14 TRBV5-1 TRBD1 TGCGCCAGCAGCTTGGGACAGGGGGCATATACGCAGTATTTT CASSLGQGAYTQYF
NA TRBJ2-5 13 TRBV6-5 TRBD1 TGTGCCAGCAGTTACACAGGGGAAGAGACCCAGTACTTC CASSYTGEETQYF
NA TRBJ1-5 17 TRBV7-6 NA TGTGCCAGCAGAGAACCCGCAGAAAAGAATAGCAATCAGCCCCAGCATTTT CASREPAEKNSNQPQHF
NA TRBJ2-1 14 TRBV3-1 TRBD2 TGTGCCAGCTGTCGACTAGCGCGATCCAATGAGCAGTTCTTC CASCRLARSNEQFF
NA TRBJ2-1 17 TRBV12-3/TRBV12-4 TRBD2 TGTGCCAGCAGTTTAGCGAGGGCTAGCGGGATCTACAATGAGCAGTTCTTC CASSLARASGIYNEQFF
NA TRBJ1-2 14 TRBV6-1 NA TGTGCCAGCAGATGGGGGGCTTGGGGCTATGGCTACACCTTC CASRWGAWGYGYTF
NA TRBJ1-1 15 TRBV19 NA TGTGCCAGTAGTATAGATCGTATGCGGAGGACTGAAGCTTTCTTT CASSIDRMRRTEAFF
NA TRBJ2-3 16 TRBV7-6 TRBD2 TGTGCCAGCAGCTTAACGAAGCGGGGGAGCACAGATACGCAGTATTTT CASSLTKRGSTDTQYF
NA TRBJ1-2 15 TRBV6-5 NA TGTGCCAGCAGCTCGACGAGGCCACCGACCTATGGCTACACCTTC CASSSTRPPTYGYTF